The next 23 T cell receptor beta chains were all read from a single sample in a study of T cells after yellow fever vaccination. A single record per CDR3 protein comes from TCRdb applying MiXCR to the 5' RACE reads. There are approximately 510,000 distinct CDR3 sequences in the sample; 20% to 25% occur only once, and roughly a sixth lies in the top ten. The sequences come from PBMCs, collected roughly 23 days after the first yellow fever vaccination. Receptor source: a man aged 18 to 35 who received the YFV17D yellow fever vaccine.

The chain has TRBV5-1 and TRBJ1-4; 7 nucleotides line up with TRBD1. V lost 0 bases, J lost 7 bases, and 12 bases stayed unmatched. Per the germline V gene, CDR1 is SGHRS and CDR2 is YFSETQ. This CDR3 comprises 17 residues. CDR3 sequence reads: CASSLATPGAGGEKLFF. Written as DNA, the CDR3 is TGCGCCAGCAGCTTGGCCACGCCAGGGGCAGGGGGTGAAAAACTGTTTTTT.

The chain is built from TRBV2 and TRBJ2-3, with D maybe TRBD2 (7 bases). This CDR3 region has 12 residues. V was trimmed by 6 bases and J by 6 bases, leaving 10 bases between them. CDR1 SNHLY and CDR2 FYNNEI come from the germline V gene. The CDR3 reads CASRGGHDTQYF. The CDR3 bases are TGTGCCAGCAGGGGGGGGCACGATACGCAGTATTTT.

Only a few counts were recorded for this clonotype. CDR3 protein: CASSSRGAQETQYF. CDR3 DNA sequence: TGTGCCAGCAGCTCGAGGGGGGCACAAGAGACCCAGTACTTC. This chain connects TRBV7-2 to TRBJ2-5; the D call may be TRBD1 or TRBD2 (6 bases each). The CDR3 is 14 residues long. Germline V lookup: CDR1 SGHTA, CDR2 FQGNSA. Trimming took 4 bases from V and 2 from J, leaving 11 bases between them.

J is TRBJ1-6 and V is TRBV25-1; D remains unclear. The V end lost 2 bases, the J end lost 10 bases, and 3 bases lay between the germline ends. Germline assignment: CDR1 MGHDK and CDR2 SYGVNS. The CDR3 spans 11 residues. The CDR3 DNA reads TGTGCCAGCAGTGAAGGGTCACCCCTCCACTTT. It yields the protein CASSEGSPLHF.

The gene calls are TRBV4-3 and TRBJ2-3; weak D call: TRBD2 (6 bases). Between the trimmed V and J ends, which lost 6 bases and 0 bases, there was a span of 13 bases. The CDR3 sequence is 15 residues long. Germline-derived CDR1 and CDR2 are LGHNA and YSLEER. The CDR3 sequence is CASSRGRSSTDTQYF. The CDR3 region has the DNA TGCGCCAGCAGTAGAGGGAGGTCTAGCACAGATACGCAGTATTTT.

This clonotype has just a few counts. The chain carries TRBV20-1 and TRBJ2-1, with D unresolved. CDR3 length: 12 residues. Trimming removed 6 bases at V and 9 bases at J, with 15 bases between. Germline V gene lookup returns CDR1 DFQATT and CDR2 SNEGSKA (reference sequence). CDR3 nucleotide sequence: TGCAGTGCCGGGCCTTATGAGAGTGAGCAGTTCTTC. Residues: CSAGPYESEQFF.

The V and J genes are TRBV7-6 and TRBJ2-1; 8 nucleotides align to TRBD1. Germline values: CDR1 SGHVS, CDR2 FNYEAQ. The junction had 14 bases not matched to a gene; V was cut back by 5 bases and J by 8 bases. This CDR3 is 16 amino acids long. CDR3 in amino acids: CASSRIPGQVADEQFF. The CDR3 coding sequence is TGTGCCAGCAGCCGAATACCGGGACAGGTGGCGGATGAGCAGTTCTTC.

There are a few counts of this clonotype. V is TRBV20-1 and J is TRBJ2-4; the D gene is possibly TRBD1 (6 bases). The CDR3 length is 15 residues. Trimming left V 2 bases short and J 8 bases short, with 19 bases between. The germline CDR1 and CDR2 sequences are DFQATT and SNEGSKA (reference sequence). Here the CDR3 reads CSARSDTGFSDIQYF. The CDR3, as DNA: TGCAGTGCTAGATCCGATACAGGGTTCAGTGACATTCAGTACTTC.

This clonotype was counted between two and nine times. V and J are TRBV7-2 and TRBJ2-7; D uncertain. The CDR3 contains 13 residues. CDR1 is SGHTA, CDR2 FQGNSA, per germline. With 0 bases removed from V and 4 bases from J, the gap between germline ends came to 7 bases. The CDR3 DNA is TGTGCCAGCAGCTTAGCTTCCGCATACGAGCAGTACGTC. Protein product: CASSLASAYEQYV.

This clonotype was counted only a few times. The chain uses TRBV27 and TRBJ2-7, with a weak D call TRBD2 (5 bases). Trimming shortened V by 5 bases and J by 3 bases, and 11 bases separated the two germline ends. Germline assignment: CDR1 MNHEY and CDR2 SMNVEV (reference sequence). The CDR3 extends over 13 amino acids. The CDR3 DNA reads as TGTGCCAGCAGTCGGGGTCTCTACTACGAGCAGTACTTC. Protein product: CASSRGLYYEQYF.

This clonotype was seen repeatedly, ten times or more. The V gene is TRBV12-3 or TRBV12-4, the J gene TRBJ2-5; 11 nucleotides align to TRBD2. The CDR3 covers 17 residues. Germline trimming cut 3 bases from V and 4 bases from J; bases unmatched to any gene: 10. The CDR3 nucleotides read TGTGCCAGCAGTTTTTCCTCCCTAGCGGGGGGCAGAGAGACCCAGTACTTC. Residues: CASSFSSLAGGRETQYF.

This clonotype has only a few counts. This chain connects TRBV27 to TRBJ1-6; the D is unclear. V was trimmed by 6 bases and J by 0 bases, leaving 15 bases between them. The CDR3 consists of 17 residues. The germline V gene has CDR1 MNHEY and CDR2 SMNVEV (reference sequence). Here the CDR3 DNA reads TGTGCCAGCAGCTCTCAGACCCAGAGCTCCTATAATTCACCCCTCCACTTT. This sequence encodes CASSSQTQSSYNSPLHF.

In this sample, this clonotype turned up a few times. DNA for the CDR3: TGTGCCATCAGTGACCCACCGACCCTGCTCGCGGGAGCTTTCTTT. Protein sequence: CAISDPPTLLAGAFF. This chain joins TRBV10-3 and TRBJ1-1; D not certain. Trimming cost V 3 bases and J 10 bases, with 21 bases left between them. Per the germline V gene, CDR1 is ENHRY and CDR2 is SYGVKD. CDR3 size: 15 residues.

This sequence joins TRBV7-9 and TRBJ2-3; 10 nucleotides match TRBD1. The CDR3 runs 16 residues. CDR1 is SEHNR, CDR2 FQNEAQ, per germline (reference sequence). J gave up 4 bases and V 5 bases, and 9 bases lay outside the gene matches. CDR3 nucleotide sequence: TGTGCCAGCAGCCCCTGGACAGGGGGTTCCTCAGATACGCAGTATTTT. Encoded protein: CASSPWTGGSSDTQYF.

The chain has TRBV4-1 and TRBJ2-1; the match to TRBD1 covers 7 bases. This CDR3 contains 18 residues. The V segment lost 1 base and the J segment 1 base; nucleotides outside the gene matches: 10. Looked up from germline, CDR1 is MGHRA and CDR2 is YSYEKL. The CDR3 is CASSQALYQGESYNEQFF. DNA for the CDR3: TGCGCCAGCAGCCAAGCGCTCTACCAGGGGGAGTCCTACAATGAGCAGTTCTTC.

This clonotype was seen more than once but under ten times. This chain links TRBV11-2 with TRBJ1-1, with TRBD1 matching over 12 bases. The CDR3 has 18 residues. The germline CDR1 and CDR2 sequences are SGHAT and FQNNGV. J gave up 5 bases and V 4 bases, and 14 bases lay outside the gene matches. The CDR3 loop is CASSWELGDRGRRTEAFF. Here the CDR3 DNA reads TGTGCCAGCAGCTGGGAACTAGGGGACAGGGGGCGCCGGACTGAAGCTTTCTTT.

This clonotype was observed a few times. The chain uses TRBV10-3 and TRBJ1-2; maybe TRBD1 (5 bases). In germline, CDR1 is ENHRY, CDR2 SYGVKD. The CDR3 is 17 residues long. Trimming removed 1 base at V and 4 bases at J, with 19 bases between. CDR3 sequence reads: CAISELGAAAPLYGYTF. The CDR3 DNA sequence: TGTGCCATCAGTGAGTTAGGGGCCGCCGCCCCACTCTATGGCTACACCTTC.

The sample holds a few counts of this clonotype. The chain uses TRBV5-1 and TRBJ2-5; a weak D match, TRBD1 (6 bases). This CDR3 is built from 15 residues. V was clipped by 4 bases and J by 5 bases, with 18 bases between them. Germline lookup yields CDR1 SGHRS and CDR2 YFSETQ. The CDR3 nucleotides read TGCGCCAGCAGCGAGACAGGTCCGGCTTCGGAGACCCAGTACTTC. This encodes CASSETGPASETQYF.

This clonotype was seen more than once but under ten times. CDR3 sequence reads: CASSASGGWEETQYF. CDR3 nucleotides: TGTGCCAGCAGCGCTAGCGGGGGGTGGGAAGAGACCCAGTACTTC. V gene TRBV25-1 combines with J gene TRBJ2-5, with 11 bases matching TRBD2. V lost 6 bases and J lost 3; bases outside the gene matches: 6. This CDR3 has 15 amino acids. Germline values: CDR1 MGHDK, CDR2 SYGVNS.

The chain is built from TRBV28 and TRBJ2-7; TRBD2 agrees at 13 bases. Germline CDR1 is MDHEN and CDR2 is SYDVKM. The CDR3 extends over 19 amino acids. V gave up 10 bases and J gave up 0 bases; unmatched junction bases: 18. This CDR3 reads CATSPETSGGPWSSYEQYV. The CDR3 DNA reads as TGTGCCACCTCCCCTGAGACTAGCGGGGGGCCCTGGAGCTCCTACGAGCAGTACGTC.

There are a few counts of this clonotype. The CDR3 DNA sequence: TGTGCCAGCAGCCTCCCGGAAGGGGTCACAGATACGCAGTATTTT. Protein sequence: CASSLPEGVTDTQYF. The rearrangement joins TRBV7-2 to TRBJ2-3; maybe TRBD1 (5 bases). CDR1 is SGHTA and CDR2 is FQGNSA in the germline V gene. This CDR3 region has 15 residues. V dropped 5 bases and J dropped 2 bases, with 14 bases sitting between them.

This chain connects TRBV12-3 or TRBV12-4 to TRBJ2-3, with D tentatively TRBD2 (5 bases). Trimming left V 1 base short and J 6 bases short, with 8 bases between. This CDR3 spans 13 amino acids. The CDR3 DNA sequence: TGTGCCAGCAGTTTAGGGGGAGTGGATACGCAGTATTTT. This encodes CASSLGGVDTQYF.

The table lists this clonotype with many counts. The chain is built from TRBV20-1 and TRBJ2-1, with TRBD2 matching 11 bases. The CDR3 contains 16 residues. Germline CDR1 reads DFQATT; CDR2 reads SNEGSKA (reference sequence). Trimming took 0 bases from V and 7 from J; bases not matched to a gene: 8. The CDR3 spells CSARDGLAGGRNEQFF. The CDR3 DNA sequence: TGCAGTGCTAGAGATGGTCTAGCGGGGGGTAGGAATGAGCAGTTCTTC.